This T cell receptor (beta chain) is from a study of graft-versus-host responses after intestinal transplantation. As for the study in general: Tacrolimus and steroids were given for two to four years to all recipients after anti-thymocyte globulin induction.

Trimming removed 5 bases at V and 3 bases at J, with 17 bases between. This CDR3 has 16 residues. The germline CDR1 and CDR2 sequences are LGHNT and FRNRAP. This table comes from immunoSEQ multiplex PCR, and its TCRdb copy is limited to in-frame clones, with some not included. Here the sample spans some 66,000 clones, roughly 90% being singletons. Processed graft tissue released its intraepithelial and lamina propria lymphocytes. The sample consisted of ileum tissue, taken roughly 54 weeks after transplant. V usage is TRBV12-5 and J usage is TRBJ2-1; possible D gene TRBD2, 5 bases. The clonotype was recovered from a human patient who received an intestinal transplant, so some T cells may come from the graft donor. The CDR3 spells CASGPEGSTIYNEQFF. CDR3 nucleotides: TGTGCTAGTGGTCCGGAAGGGTCGACTATCTACAATGAGCAGTTCTTC.